This TCR beta chain was sequenced during a study of shared clonotypes between healthy human individuals. Produced via immunoSEQ multiplex PCR; TCRdb's table is partial and in-frame only. The repertoire consists of 600,000 to 750,000 clones, with 55% to 80% occurring once and the leading ten covering less than 2%. The CDR3 runs to 14 residues. The ends lost 6 bases at V and 6 bases at J; junction bases unmatched: 4. Looked up from germline, CDR1 is PRHDT and CDR2 is FYEKMQ (reference sequence). The rearrangement links TRBV13 to TRBJ2-7; TRBD2 matches at 14 bases. The source is a woman in her 30s in good health. Input material: memory CD4+ T cells sorted from blood. Indicated subset: CD45RA-negative fraction. The CDR3 bases are TGTGCCAGCAGGACTAGCGGGAGGGCCGTCGAGCAGTACTTC. Protein sequence: CASRTSGRAVEQYF.